A selection of T cell receptor beta chains follows, all from one sample in a study of cytomegalovirus exposure and HLA in healthy donors. Clones were sequenced by immunoSEQ multiplex PCR, and TCRdb holds only the in-frame ones, with some missing. The sample lists 200,000 to 300,000 clones; about 80% were seen once. Sequenced material: PBMCs. These receptors were obtained from a woman aged 60-75 years in good health and CMV-seropositive. CDR3s include the opening cysteine and the closing phenylalanine or tryptophan.

v_gene | CDR3aa
TRBV5-5 | CASSLEAGGSYEQYF
TRBV7-3 | CASSQGDRGQSRYTF
TRBV5-8 | CASSVSNWMQYF
TRBV5-1 | CASSVTDSQETQYF
TRBV6-5 | CASARDRLAEAFF
TRBV28 | CASSLPGLTSYEQYF
TRBV28 | CASKGARGAFF
TRBV4-1 | CASSQDLESGYTF
TRBV2 | CASSVQGPLSGYTF
TRBV2 | CASRPTGIYEQYF
TRBV7-3 | CASSFLSGATEAFF